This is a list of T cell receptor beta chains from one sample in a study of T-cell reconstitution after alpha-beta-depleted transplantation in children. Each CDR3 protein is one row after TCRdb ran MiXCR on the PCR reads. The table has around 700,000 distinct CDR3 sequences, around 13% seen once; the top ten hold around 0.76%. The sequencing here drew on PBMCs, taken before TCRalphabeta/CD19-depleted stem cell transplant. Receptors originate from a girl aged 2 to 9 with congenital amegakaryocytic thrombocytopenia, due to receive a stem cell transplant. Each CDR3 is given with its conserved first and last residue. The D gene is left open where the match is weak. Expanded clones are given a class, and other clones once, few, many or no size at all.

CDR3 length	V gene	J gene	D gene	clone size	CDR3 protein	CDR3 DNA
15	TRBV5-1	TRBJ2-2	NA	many	CASSLNLGTTGELFF	TGCGCCAGCAGTTTGAACCTAGGGACTACCGGGGAGCTGTTTTTT
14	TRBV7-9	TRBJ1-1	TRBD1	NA	CASSPRTGGTEAFF	TGTGCCAGCAGCCCCCGGACAGGGGGGACTGAAGCTTTCTTT
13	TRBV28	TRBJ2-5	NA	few	CASWSEYQETQYF	TGTGCCAGCTGGAGTGAGTACCAAGAGACCCAGTACTTC
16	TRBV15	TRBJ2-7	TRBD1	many	CATSPRGTGQAYEQYF	TGTGCCACCAGCCCCCGCGGGACAGGGCAAGCATACGAGCAGTACTTC
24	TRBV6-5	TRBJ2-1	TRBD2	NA	CASSLTPGQGLTSGRGGFYNEQFF	TGTGCCAGCAGTCTCACACCGGGACAGGGCCTTACTAGCGGGAGGGGAGGGTTCTACAATGAGCAGTTCTTC
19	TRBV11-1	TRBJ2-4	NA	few	CASSPQGRSNYIAKNIQYF	TGTGCCAGCAGCCCTCAGGGGCGTTCGAATTATATAGCCAAAAACATTCAGTACTTC
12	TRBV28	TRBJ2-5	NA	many	CASSENQETQYF	TGTGCCAGCAGCGAGAACCAAGAGACCCAGTACTTC
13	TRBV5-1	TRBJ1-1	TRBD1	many	CASSLGTDVEAFF	TGCGCCAGCAGCCTCGGGACAGATGTTGAAGCTTTCTTT
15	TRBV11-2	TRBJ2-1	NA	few	CASSLTLGLLDEQFF	TGTGCCAGCAGCTTGACCCTGGGACTCTTGGATGAGCAGTTCTTC
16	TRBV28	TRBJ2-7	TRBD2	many	CASTDTGLAGVYEQYF	TGTGCCAGCACGGATACCGGGCTAGCGGGAGTTTACGAGCAGTACTTC
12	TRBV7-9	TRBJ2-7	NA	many	CASSFLAYEQYF	TGTGCCAGCAGCTTCTTGGCCTACGAGCAGTACTTC
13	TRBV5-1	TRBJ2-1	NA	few	CASTKGSYNEQFF	TGCGCCAGCACCAAGGGGTCCTACAATGAGCAGTTCTTC
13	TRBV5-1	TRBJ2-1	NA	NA	CASSLAGTNEQFF	TGCGCCAGCAGCTTGGCAGGGACCAATGAGCAGTTCTTC
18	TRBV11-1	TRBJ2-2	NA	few	CASSLTLREFSAAGELFF	TGTGCCAGCAGCTTAACACTCAGGGAGTTTTCCGCGGCCGGGGAGCTGTTTTTT
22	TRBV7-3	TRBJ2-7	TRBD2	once	CASSLKQVAGGDPPIPSYEQNF	TGTGCCAGCAGCTTAAAGCAGGTAGCGGGAGGGGATCCACCTATCCCGTCCTACGAGCAGAACTTC
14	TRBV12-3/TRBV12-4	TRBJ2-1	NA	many	CASSYFGPSNEQFF	TGTGCCAGCAGCTATTTCGGGCCTTCCAATGAGCAGTTCTTC
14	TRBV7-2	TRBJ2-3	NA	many	CASQLGRKTDTQYF	TGTGCCAGCCAACTCGGTCGGAAGACAGATACGCAGTATTTT
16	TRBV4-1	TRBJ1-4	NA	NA	CASSQDRVREDEKLFF	TGCGCCAGCAGCCAAGATCGAGTCAGGGAAGATGAAAAACTGTTTTTT
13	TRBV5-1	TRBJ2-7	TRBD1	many	CASSWDSAYEQYF	TGCGCCAGCAGCTGGGACAGCGCCTACGAGCAGTACTTC
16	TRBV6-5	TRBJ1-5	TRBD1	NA	CASSSAGGGKDQPQHF	TGTGCCAGCAGTTCCGCAGGGGGCGGAAAGGATCAGCCCCAGCATTTT
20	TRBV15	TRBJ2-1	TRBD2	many	CATSPHRTSGRERSYNEQFF	TGTGCCACCAGCCCTCACCGGACTAGCGGGAGGGAAAGATCCTACAATGAGCAGTTCTTC
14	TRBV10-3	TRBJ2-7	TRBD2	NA	CAIRPGTSGYEQYF	TGTGCCATCAGACCCGGGACTAGCGGCTACGAGCAGTACTTC
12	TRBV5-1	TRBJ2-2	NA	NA	CASMREPGELFF	TGCGCCAGTATGCGGGAACCCGGGGAGCTGTTTTTT
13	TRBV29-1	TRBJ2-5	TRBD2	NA	CSGRAGGEETQYF	TGCAGCGGGAGAGCGGGAGGGGAAGAGACCCAGTACTTC
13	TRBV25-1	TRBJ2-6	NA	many	CASSVSGANVLTF	TGTGCCAGCTCAGTCTCTGGGGCCAACGTCCTGACTTTC
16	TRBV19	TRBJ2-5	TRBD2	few	CASSIPGLAGQETQYF	TGTGCCAGTAGTATACCGGGACTAGCGGGGCAAGAGACCCAGTACTTC
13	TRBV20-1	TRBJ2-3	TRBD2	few	CSEAGEGTDTQYF	TGCAGTGAGGCGGGGGAGGGAACAGATACGCAGTATTTT
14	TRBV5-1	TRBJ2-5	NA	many	CASSYRTDQETQYF	TGCGCCAGCAGCTACCGGACAGACCAAGAGACCCAGTACTTC
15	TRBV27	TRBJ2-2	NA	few	CASSLWGASTGELFF	TGTGCCAGCAGTTTATGGGGGGCGAGCACCGGGGAGCTGTTTTTT
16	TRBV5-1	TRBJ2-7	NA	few	CASSLNQGGGSYEQYF	TGCGCCAGCAGCTTAAATCAGGGAGGTGGCTCCTACGAGCAGTACTTC
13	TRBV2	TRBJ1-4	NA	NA	CASSGGVNEKLFF	TGTGCCAGCAGTGGGGGTGTTAATGAAAAACTGTTTTTT
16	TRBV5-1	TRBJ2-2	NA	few	CASSPNTARNTGELFF	TGCGCCAGCAGCCCAAATACTGCTAGGAACACCGGGGAGCTGTTTTTT
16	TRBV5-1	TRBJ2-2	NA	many	CASSPGTERLTGELFF	TGCGCCAGCAGCCCAGGGACTGAGCGGCTAACCGGGGAGCTGTTTTTT
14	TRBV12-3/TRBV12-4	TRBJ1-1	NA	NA	CASSFQGPGTEAFF	TGTGCCAGCAGTTTTCAGGGGCCGGGGACTGAAGCTTTCTTT
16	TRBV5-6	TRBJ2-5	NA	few	CASSLTLRTPQETQYF	TGTGCCAGCAGCTTGACTCTCCGAACGCCACAAGAGACCCAGTACTTC
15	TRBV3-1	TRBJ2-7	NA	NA	CASSQVTGLAHEQYF	TGTGCCAGCAGTCAAGTAACGGGGCTTGCCCACGAGCAGTACTTC
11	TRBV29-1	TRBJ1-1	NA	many	CSVTGSTEAFF	TGCAGCGTGACGGGCTCCACTGAAGCTTTCTTT
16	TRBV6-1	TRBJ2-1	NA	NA	CASSRTSIPSYNEQFF	TGTGCCAGCAGCCGAACTAGTATTCCCTCCTACAATGAGCAGTTCTTC
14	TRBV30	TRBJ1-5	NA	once	CAWSPTSGGQPQHF	TGTGCCTGGAGTCCAACCTCGGGGGGTCAGCCCCAGCATTTT
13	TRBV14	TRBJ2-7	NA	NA	CASSQAGVREQYF	TGTGCCAGCAGCCAAGCGGGCGTTCGAGAGCAGTACTTC
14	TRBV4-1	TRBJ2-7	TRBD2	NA	CASSPLAGGIEQYF	TGCGCCAGCAGCCCCCTAGCGGGAGGGATCGAGCAGTACTTC
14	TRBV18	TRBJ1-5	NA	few	CASSYGRDLQPQHF	TGTGCCAGCTCCTACGGGAGAGACTTACAGCCCCAGCATTTT
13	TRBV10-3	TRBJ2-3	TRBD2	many	CAISAGESDTQYF	TGTGCCATCTCGGCGGGAGAATCAGATACGCAGTATTTT
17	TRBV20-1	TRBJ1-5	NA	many	CSASFGPTTGRRQPQHF	TGCAGTGCTAGCTTCGGTCCTACTACAGGGAGACGTCAGCCCCAGCATTTT
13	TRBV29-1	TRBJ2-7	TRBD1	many	CSVPKGAQNEQYF	TGCAGCGTTCCGAAGGGGGCTCAGAACGAGCAGTACTTC
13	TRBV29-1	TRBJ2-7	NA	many	CSVVPGSSYEQYF	TGCAGCGTTGTTCCGGGTAGCTCCTACGAGCAGTACTTC
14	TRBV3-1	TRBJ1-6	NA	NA	CASSQENAGGSLHF	TGTGCCAGCAGCCAAGAGAACGCCGGGGGATCCCTCCACTTT
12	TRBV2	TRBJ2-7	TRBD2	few	CASTGLVYEQYF	TGTGCCAGCACGGGACTAGTCTACGAGCAGTACTTC
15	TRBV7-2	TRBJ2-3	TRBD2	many	CASSRTSGSTDTQYF	TGTGCCAGCAGCAGAACTAGCGGGAGCACAGATACGCAGTATTTT
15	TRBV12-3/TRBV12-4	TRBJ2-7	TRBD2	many	CASSLQAGVTYEQYF	TGTGCCAGCAGTTTGCAGGCGGGAGTAACCTACGAGCAGTACTTC
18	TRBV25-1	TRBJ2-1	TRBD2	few	CASSEASGSSDSYNEQFF	TGTGCCAGCAGTGAAGCCAGCGGGAGTTCGGACTCCTACAATGAGCAGTTCTTC
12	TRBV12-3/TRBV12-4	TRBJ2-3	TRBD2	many	CASSLWREHQYF	TGTGCCAGCAGTTTGTGGCGGGAGCATCAGTATTTT
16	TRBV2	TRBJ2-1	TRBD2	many	CASSAWREGRGNEQFF	TGTGCCAGCAGTGCTTGGCGGGAGGGCCGAGGCAATGAGCAGTTCTTC
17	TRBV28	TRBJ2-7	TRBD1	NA	CASSLFTGTGGSYEQYF	TGTGCCAGCAGTTTGTTCACCGGGACAGGGGGATCCTACGAGCAGTACTTC